This T cell receptor beta chain was sequenced during a study of radiation and T cells in renal cell carcinoma. Notes on the study in general: Top tumor clonotypes rose in blood 2 weeks post-radiation, then contracted.

The data were produced by immunoSEQ multiplex PCR, yet TCRdb's version contains in-frame clones alone and is incomplete. The sample has 100,000 to 150,000 clones; around 82% are singletons. V shed 0 bases, J shed 5 bases, and the junction held 22 bases outside the gene matches. Germline CDR1 is SGDLS and CDR2 is YYNGEE. This CDR3 has 21 amino acids. As regards this clone: Its antigen is unidentified.

The sample's time point: blood 2 weeks post-SBRT. Treatment reported: 15 Gy SBRT to primary tumor, nephrectomy 4 weeks later. The sequencing used blood, collected from a patient whose treatment included radiotherapy and nephrectomy. The chain joins TRBV9 to TRBJ2-7, with TRBD2 matching 11 bases. The sequence came from a man aged 50-59 years with renal cell carcinoma. CDR3 coding DNA: TGTGCCAGCAGCGTAGCGTTTGGTGATGTGACTAGCGGGGCTCTATACGACGAGCAGTACTTC. This codes for CASSVAFGDVTSGALYDEQYF. Using reference TRBV9 and TRBJ2-7 for the parts outside the CDR3, the full variable domain is DSGVTQTPKHLITATGQRVTLRCSPRSGDLSVYWYQQSLDQGLQFLIQYYNGEERAKGNILERFSAQQFPDLHSELNLSSLELGDSALYFCASSVAFGDVTSGALYDEQYFGPGTRLTVT.